The 25 T cell receptor beta chains below all came from one sample that was sequenced in a study of control samples from healthy donors and cancer patients. Assay used: immunoSEQ multiplex PCR; TCRdb lists only in-frame clones, some missing. Of approximately 100,000 clones in the sample, 65% to 85% were seen once. Sequenced material: PBMCs. The receptors shown here come from a man between 65 and 79 years old with lung cancer.

This sequence joins TRBV20-1 and TRBJ1-2; D not resolved. V was shortened by 7 bases and J by 9 bases, with 6 bases between the two germline ends. Germline values: CDR1 DFQATT, CDR2 SNEGSKA (reference sequence). CDR3 size: 8 residues. The CDR3 coding sequence is TGCAGTGGGGGTAGCTACACCTTC. It encodes CSGGSYTF.

The chain links TRBV27 to TRBJ1-1; the match to TRBD1 covers 9 bases. CDR1 is MNHEY and CDR2 is SMNVEV in the germline V gene (reference sequence). The V gene end was trimmed by 5 bases and the J gene end by 2 bases; junction bases not matched to a gene: 6. CDR3 size: 15 residues. CDR3 DNA sequence: TGTGCCAGCAGTAATCCGGGACAGGGAAACACTGAAGCTTTCTTT. It is translated as CASSNPGQGNTEAFF.

The chain recombines TRBV7-3 with TRBJ2-3; D unresolved. Looked up from germline, CDR1 is SGHTA and CDR2 is FQGTGA. V was clipped by 5 bases and J by 4 bases, with 7 bases between them. CDR3 length equals 12 residues. The CDR3, as DNA: TGTGCCAGCAGCCCCCTATCAGATACGCAGTATTTT. Translation gives CASSPLSDTQYF.

V is TRBV6-2 or TRBV6-3 and J is TRBJ2-2, with 7 bases lining up with TRBD1. Germline CDR1 is MNHEY and CDR2 is SVGEGT. Germline trimming cut 5 bases from V and 1 base from J; bases unmatched to any gene: 7. The CDR3 consists of 16 residues. The CDR3 region is CASSPQGVGNTGELFF. The CDR3 DNA follows: TGTGCCAGCAGTCCCCAGGGGGTTGGGAACACCGGGGAGCTGTTTTTT.

The chain carries TRBV28 and TRBJ2-5, with 8 nucleotides matching TRBD2. Unmatched junction bases numbered 7, after V lost 3 bases and J lost 4 bases. Germline V gene sequence: CDR1 MDHEN, CDR2 SYDVKM. The CDR3 spans 15 residues. The CDR3 coding sequence is TGTGCCAGCAGTTTGGAACATCTAGCGGGAGAGACCCAGTACTTC. Protein sequence: CASSLEHLAGETQYF.

This rearrangement joins TRBV10-3 to TRBJ2-2, with 7 bases matching TRBD2. The CDR3 has 14 amino acids. V was pared by 8 bases and J by 0 bases, with 3 bases of the junction left unmatched. Germline CDR1 ENHRY, CDR2 SYGVKD. The CDR3 spells CAIASGANTGELFF. DNA of the CDR3: TGTGCCATCGCTAGCGGAGCGAACACCGGGGAGCTGTTTTTT.

The chain combines TRBV18 with TRBJ1-4; D might be TRBD1 (6 bases). V was trimmed by 1 base and J by 5 bases, leaving 11 bases between them. Germline V CDR1 and CDR2: KGHSH, LQKENI. This CDR3 has 15 amino acids. The CDR3 sequence is CASSPQGRGNEKLFF. The CDR3 DNA reads TGTGCCAGCTCACCACAGGGCAGGGGAAATGAAAAACTGTTTTTT.

Written as DNA, the CDR3 is TGTGCCAGCAGCTTAACGGGAGGGGGTCAAGAGACCCAGTACTTC. This gives the protein CASSLTGGGQETQYF. The chain couples TRBV7-3 to TRBJ2-5; possible D gene TRBD2, 7 bases. Germline values: CDR1 SGHTA, CDR2 FQGTGA. This CDR3 has 15 amino acids. The germline V and J ends were trimmed by 0 bases and 2 bases, with 10 bases remaining between them.

This chain connects TRBV11-2 to TRBJ1-6; no clear D gene. The CDR3 contains 14 residues. Germline V CDR1 and CDR2: SGHAT, FQNNGV. Trimming removed 5 bases at V and 6 bases at J, with 11 bases between. In DNA, the CDR3 is TGTGCCAGCAGCCTGCAACGTTTTAATTCACCCCTCCACTTT. The encoded protein is CASSLQRFNSPLHF.

The rearrangement joins TRBV7-8 to TRBJ2-3; a possible D gene is TRBD1 (6 bases). From germline, CDR1 is SGHVS and CDR2 FQNEAQ. The germline V and J ends were trimmed by 3 bases and 0 bases, with 10 bases remaining between them. The length of the CDR3 is 15 residues. The CDR3 DNA sequence: TGTGCCAGCAGCTTGGGGCAGGGGAGCACAGATACGCAGTATTTT. Its protein product is CASSLGQGSTDTQYF.

The chain links TRBV12-5 to TRBJ2-1; D is perhaps TRBD1 or TRBD2 (6 bases each). From germline, CDR1 is LGHNT and CDR2 FRNRAP. The CDR3 has 15 residues. V was shortened by 1 base and J by 9 bases, with 16 bases between the two germline ends. CDR3 loop: CASGLGLGGRGEQFF. In DNA, the CDR3 is TGTGCTAGTGGTTTGGGACTAGGGGGTAGGGGTGAGCAGTTCTTC. Looking up the rest from reference TRBV12-5 and TRBJ2-1 gives the full variable domain: DARVTQTPRHKVTEMGQEVTMRCQPILGHNTVFWYRQTMMQGLELLAYFRNRAPLDDSGMPKDRFSAEMPDATLATLKIQPSEPRDSAVYFCASGLGLGGRGEQFFGPGTRLTVL.

This clone is a singleton in its sample. The chain couples TRBV9 to TRBJ2-5, with TRBD2 matching 7 bases. The germline V gene encodes CDR1 SGDLS and CDR2 YYNGEE. V gave up 0 bases and J gave up 1 base; unmatched junction bases: 3. The CDR3 spans 15 residues. The CDR3 coding sequence is TGTGCCAGCAGCGTAGTGGGGGGGTCCCAAGAGACCCAGTACTTC. Translating gives CASSVVGGSQETQYF.

The chain couples TRBV14 to TRBJ1-2; D not resolved. Trimming shortened V by 2 bases and J by 1 base, and 5 bases separated the two germline ends. Germline V gene data show CDR1 as SGHDN and CDR2 as FVKESK. CDR3 length: 13 residues. CDR3: CASSQQVNYGYTF. The CDR3 DNA reads TGTGCCAGCAGCCAACAGGTTAACTATGGCTACACCTTC.

The chain links TRBV7-9 to TRBJ1-1; TRBD1 might be the D (5 bases). Germline CDR1 reads SEHNR; CDR2 reads FQNEAQ (reference sequence). Trimming took off 6 bases at V and 3 bases at J, with 23 bases between the two ends. The length of the CDR3 is 17 residues. The chain's CDR3 is CASSLKRGQVGDTEAFF. CDR3 sequence (DNA): TGTGCCAGCAGTCTTAAGCGGGGCCAGGTGGGGGACACTGAAGCTTTCTTT. The full variable domain, completed using reference TRBV7-9 and TRBJ1-1, is DTGVSQNPRHKITKRGQNVTFRCDPISEHNRLYWYRQTLGQGPEFLTYFQNEAQLEKSRLLSDRFSAERPKGSFSTLEIQRTEQGDSAMYLCASSLKRGQVGDTEAFFGQGTRLTVV.

The genes are TRBV6-1 and TRBJ1-2, with D uncertain. The CDR3 extends over 13 amino acids. With 1 base removed from V and 9 bases from J, the gap between germline ends came to 12 bases. Germline lookup yields CDR1 MNHNS and CDR2 SASEGT. This chain's CDR3 is CASSEGGGFSYTF. The CDR3 coding sequence is TGTGCCAGCAGTGAAGGCGGAGGTTTCAGCTACACCTTC.

The V call is TRBV6-4, the J call TRBJ1-6; weak D call: TRBD1 (6 bases). Trimming removed 5 bases from V and 9 bases from J, with 14 bases in between. The CDR3 covers 14 residues. From germline, CDR1 is MRHNA and CDR2 SNTAGT. The CDR3 sequence: CASSTGTFGSPLHF. The CDR3 nucleotides read TGTGCCAGCAGTACCGGGACATTCGGTTCACCCCTCCACTTT.

The chain recombines TRBV19 with TRBJ2-4; TRBD1 aligns across 9 bases. Germline V gene sequence: CDR1 LNHDA, CDR2 SQIVND (reference sequence). The CDR3 spans 16 residues. V was clipped by 6 bases and J by 2 bases; unmatched bases: 8. CDR3 coding DNA: TGTGCCAGTAGCCCTCCGGGACAGGGTACCAAAAACATTCAGTACTTC. Translating it yields CASSPPGQGTKNIQYF.

J is TRBJ1-1 and V is TRBV12-5; D unclear. This CDR3 is 11 amino acids long. V lost 1 base, J lost 10 bases, and 7 bases lay in between. CDR1 LGHNT and CDR2 FRNRAP come from the germline V gene. CDR3 in DNA: TGTGCTAGTGGTTTGGCTGAAGGAGCTTTCTTT. It yields the protein CASGLAEGAFF.

The chain uses TRBV7-9 and TRBJ1-2; a possible D gene is TRBD1 (6 bases). The ends were cut back, 2 bases at V and 8 bases at J, with 12 bases in the middle. The V gene's germline CDR1 is SEHNR and CDR2 FQNEAQ (reference sequence). The CDR3 consists of 13 residues. The CDR3 loop is CASSLRGGQGYTF. For the CDR3, the DNA is TGTGCCAGCAGCTTAAGAGGGGGACAAGGCTACACCTTC.

This clone was seen a single time. The chain employs TRBV19 and TRBJ2-4, with D unresolved. V shed 2 bases and J shed 4 bases, with 12 bases lying between them. Germline CDR1 is LNHDA and CDR2 is SQIVND (reference sequence). There are 15 residues in the CDR3. CDR3 coding DNA: TGTGCCAGTAGTATACAGGCTGGCGAGAAAAACATTCAGTACTTC. Translating gives CASSIQAGEKNIQYF.

The chain recombines TRBV7-2 with TRBJ2-7, with a weak D call TRBD1 (5 bases). V was trimmed by 3 bases and J by 1 base, leaving 16 bases between them. Germline CDR1 SGHTA, CDR2 FQGNSA. CDR3 length: 16 residues. CDR3 loop: CASSFPGRARSYEQYF. DNA of the CDR3: TGTGCCAGCAGCTTCCCGGGCAGGGCCCGTTCCTACGAGCAGTACTTC.

A few counts support this clone. This chain links TRBV9 with TRBJ2-5, with D perhaps matching TRBD2 (5 bases). V lost 3 bases and J 4 bases, leaving 16 bases between the germline ends. CDR3 size: 15 residues. From germline, CDR1 is SGDLS and CDR2 YYNGEE. The CDR3 DNA reads as TGTGCCAGCAGCGCACAAACCGGGATCGGAGAGACCCAGTACTTC. This codes for CASSAQTGIGETQYF.

The rearrangement uses TRBV18 and TRBJ1-5, with TRBD1 matching 8 bases. Unmatched junction bases numbered 3, after V lost 6 bases and J lost 5 bases. The CDR3 sequence is 13 residues long. Germline-derived CDR1 and CDR2 are KGHSH and LQKENI. CDR3 nucleotides: TGTGCCAGCTCCGGACAGGGTGATCAGCCCCAGCATTTT. Its translation is CASSGQGDQPQHF.

The chain is built from TRBV3-1 (or the pseudogene TRBV3-2) and TRBJ2-3; the match to TRBD1 covers 7 bases. The V gene's germline CDR1 is LGHDT and CDR2 YNNKEL (reference sequence). V shed 4 bases, J shed 1 base, and the junction held 5 bases outside the gene matches. CDR3 length: 15 amino acids. CDR3 protein: CASSPRQGGTDTQYF. Here the CDR3 DNA reads TGTGCCAGCAGCCCCCGACAGGGAGGCACAGATACGCAGTATTTT.

The J gene is TRBJ2-3, the V gene TRBV24-1; a weak D match, TRBD1 (6 bases). This CDR3 comprises 16 residues. Trimming took off 7 bases at V and 5 bases at J, with 21 bases between the two ends. The germline V gene encodes CDR1 KGHDR and CDR2 SFDVKD. CDR3 amino acids: CATSSLWQGIGDTQYF. Written as DNA, the CDR3 is TGTGCCACCAGCTCACTCTGGCAGGGGATTGGAGATACGCAGTATTTT.